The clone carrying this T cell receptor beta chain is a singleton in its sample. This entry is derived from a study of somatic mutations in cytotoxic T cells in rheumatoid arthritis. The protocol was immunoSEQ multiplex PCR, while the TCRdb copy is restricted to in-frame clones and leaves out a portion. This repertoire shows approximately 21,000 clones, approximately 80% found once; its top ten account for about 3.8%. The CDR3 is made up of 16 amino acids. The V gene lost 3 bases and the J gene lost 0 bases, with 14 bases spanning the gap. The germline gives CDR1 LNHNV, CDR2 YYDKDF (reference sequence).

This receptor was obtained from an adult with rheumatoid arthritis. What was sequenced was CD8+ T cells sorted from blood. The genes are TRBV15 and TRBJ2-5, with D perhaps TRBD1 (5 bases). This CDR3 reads CATSRIQGLYQETQYF. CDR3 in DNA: TGTGCCACCAGCAGGATCCAGGGTTTGTACCAAGAGACCCAGTACTTC.